This entry lists 14 T cell receptor beta chains sequenced from one sample in a study of blood T cells in healthy people across ages. A second about 6 to 12 cycle PCR used barcoded and J-beta primers. TCRdb independently ran MiXCR on the 5' RACE reads; one entry per CDR3 protein. Among about 1.6 million distinct CDR3 sequences listed, almost 35% were seen once. The sequenced material came from blood. These receptors originate from a woman aged 25 to 39 in good health.

The rearrangement uses TRBV4-1 and TRBJ2-2; maybe TRBD1 (5 bases). The ends were cut back, 0 bases at V and 2 bases at J, with 13 bases in the middle. Germline loops: CDR1 MGHRA, CDR2 YSYEKL. The CDR3 is 17 residues long. CDR3 loop: CASSQDGAGINTGELFF. The DNA for the CDR3 is TGCGCCAGCAGCCAAGATGGGGCAGGGATAAACACCGGGGAGCTGTTTTTT.

This clonotype was seen a few times. This chain joins TRBV9 and TRBJ1-1; the D is unclear. Germline V CDR1 and CDR2: SGDLS, YYNGEE. Trimming took 2 bases from V and 1 from J, leaving 9 bases between them. The CDR3 totals 14 residues. CDR3 loop: CASSVAPQNTEAFF. The CDR3 bases are TGTGCCAGCAGCGTTGCCCCACAGAACACTGAAGCTTTCTTT.

This clonotype was detected a few times. This chain connects TRBV3-1 to TRBJ2-5; D is possibly TRBD1 or TRBD2 (5 bases each). Germline V gives CDR1 LGHDT, CDR2 YNNKEL (reference sequence). V shed 4 bases and J shed 1 base, with 10 bases lying between them. The CDR3 spans 14 residues. Written as DNA, the CDR3 is TGTGCCAGCAGCCGGGGGAGCAGCCAAGAGACCCAGTACTTC. Translating it yields CASSRGSSQETQYF.

The chain carries TRBV20-1 and TRBJ1-2; D is perhaps TRBD1 (6 bases). Germline lookup yields CDR1 DFQATT and CDR2 SNEGSKA (reference sequence). The CDR3 runs to 16 residues. Trimming left V 6 bases short and J 0 bases short, with 20 bases between. This chain's CDR3 is CSAPPTGPRSNYGYTF. The CDR3 DNA reads as TGCAGTGCCCCGCCGACAGGCCCCAGATCTAACTATGGCTACACCTTC.

Only one count was recorded for this clonotype. Mismatch with germline at one junction end may stem from a read error. The chain's CDR3 is CVIKGGRDTDTQYF. CDR3 nucleotide sequence: TGTGTCATCAAGGGGGGCCGTGACACAGATACGCAGTATTTT. The rearrangement links TRBV10-3 to TRBJ2-3; either TRBD1 or TRBD2 may fit D (6 bases each). This CDR3 spans 14 amino acids. Germline CDR1 reads ENHRY; CDR2 reads SYGVKD.

This clonotype has just a few counts. The gene calls are TRBV5-1 and TRBJ2-4, with 10 nucleotides matching TRBD2. Trimming cost V 4 bases and J 7 bases; bases outside gene matches: 8. The CDR3 has 15 residues. In germline, CDR1 is SGHRS, CDR2 YFSETQ. The CDR3 region is CASSKSGLAENIQYF. The CDR3 DNA is TGCGCCAGCAGCAAATCAGGACTAGCGGAGAACATTCAGTACTTC.

This clonotype has more than one count but fewer than ten. This chain uses TRBV9 with TRBJ2-1; D may match TRBD1 or TRBD2 (5 bases each). CDR3 length equals 12 residues. The V gene lost 3 bases and the J gene lost 13 bases, with 14 bases spanning the gap. Germline V CDR1 and CDR2: SGDLS, YYNGEE. The CDR3 coding sequence is TGTGCCAGCAGCGAGAGGGGCGGCGAACAGTTCTTC. This gives the protein CASSERGGEQFF. The whole variable domain, filled in from reference TRBV9 and TRBJ2-1, reads DSGVTQTPKHLITATGQRVTLRCSPRSGDLSVYWYQQSLDQGLQFLIQYYNGEERAKGNILERFSAQQFPDLHSELNLSSLELGDSALYFCASSERGGEQFFGPGTRLTVL.

This chain joins TRBV11-2 and TRBJ2-1; D is uncertain. Trimming stripped 5 bases from V and 6 bases from J, with 14 bases between. The CDR3 consists of 14 residues. The germline CDR1 and CDR2 sequences are SGHAT and FQNNGV. The CDR3 sequence is CASSRAYQRNEQFF. The DNA for the CDR3 is TGTGCCAGCAGCCGCGCCTACCAGCGCAATGAGCAGTTCTTC.

The V gene is TRBV12-3 or TRBV12-4, the J gene TRBJ2-5; 16 positions agree with TRBD2. V dropped 5 bases and J dropped 0; count of bases not matched to a gene: 9. The length of the CDR3 is 19 residues. In nucleotides, the CDR3 is TGTGCCAGCAGTCTGGGACTAGCGGGGGGGTGGGCGAACCAAGAGACCCAGTACTTC. This sequence encodes CASSLGLAGGWANQETQYF.

J is TRBJ2-2 and V is TRBV29-1; maybe TRBD2 (6 bases). Germline assignment: CDR1 SQVTM and CDR2 ANQGSEA. The CDR3 spans 16 residues. CDR3 in DNA: TGCAACGTCCAATCCGGGGGAGGAGGGAACACCGGGGAGCTGTTTTTT. Translated: CNVQSGGGGNTGELFF.

A word on this clonotype: Since a much larger clone is just one base distant, this may be a read error. V usage is TRBV29-1 and J usage is TRBJ2-1; a weak D match, TRBD2 (6 bases). The CDR3 loop spans 14 amino acids. Germline V gene data show CDR1 as SQVTM and CDR2 as ANQGSEA. The CDR3 sequence is CSPGLASSYSEQFF. DNA for the CDR3: TGCAGCCCGGGACTTGCGAGCTCCTACAGTGAGCAGTTCTTC.

The genes are TRBV20-1 and TRBJ2-1; 7 bases line up with TRBD2. This CDR3 contains 14 residues. The trim removed 3 bases at V and 3 bases at J, leaving 5 bases unmatched. Germline CDR1 reads DFQATT; CDR2 reads SNEGSKA (reference sequence). The CDR3: CSASPLADYNEQFF. The CDR3 coding sequence is TGCAGTGCTAGTCCCCTAGCGGACTACAATGAGCAGTTCTTC.

Only a few counts were recorded for this clonotype. The rearrangement uses TRBV7-9 and TRBJ1-4; TRBD1 matches 7 bases. Losses at the gene ends were 6 bases for V and 6 bases for J; bases not matched to a gene: 7. The germline V gene encodes CDR1 SEHNR and CDR2 FQNEAQ (reference sequence). This CDR3 contains 14 residues. In nucleotides, the CDR3 is TGTGCCAGCAGACAACAGGGGAGTGATGAAAAACTGTTTTTT. This codes for CASRQQGSDEKLFF.

This clonotype appeared a few times. V usage is TRBV5-6 and J usage is TRBJ2-1; D might be TRBD1 or TRBD2, each matching 5 bases. With 0 bases removed from V and 3 bases from J, the gap between germline ends came to 10 bases. The V gene's germline CDR1 is SGHDT and CDR2 YYEEEE. This CDR3 is built from 15 residues. CDR3 loop: CASSLEGPSYNEQFF. Here the CDR3 DNA reads TGTGCCAGCAGCTTGGAGGGACCCAGCTACAATGAGCAGTTCTTC.